Reported below is one TCR beta chain. In this sample, this clone turned up once. Its antigen has not been determined. Base qualities were left out, and no much larger clone turns up one base away. Each collaborating institution followed its own protocols to collect whole blood in K2EDTA tubes. For TCRbeta analysis, collaborator samples were shipped as frozen whole blood, as isolated PBMCs, or as DNA extracted from either sample type. From the germline V gene, CDR1 is MNHEY and CDR2 is SVGAGI. The CDR3 runs 14 amino acids, cysteine and phenylalanine included. The read is trimmed to its CDR3 DNA, 42 bases read in frame from base 1. For this chain, trimming is 8 bases at the V end and 6 bases at the J end, and the number of junction bases without a gene match is 6. The source of the sample is a study of blood T cell repertoires in COVID-19 (dated by TCRdb to 2018 to 2020). Regarding the research as a whole: Collaborator samples came from the United States, Italy and Spain and covered acute and convalescent phases of COVID-19. The prospective study material was composed of cDNA or gDNA derived from T cells, B-cell-depleted T cells, or PBMCs. Deeply sampled blood TCRbeta repertoires from subjects exposed to, actively infected with, or recovered from COVID-19 were included in the dataset. The repertoires were released in a freely available public database meant as a resource for research on the immune response to SARS-CoV-2. The samples were drawn from the first 160 participants of the ongoing ImmuneRACE study and from 950 to 1,500 subjects provided by 6 global collaborators. The sample metadata nearly always contained a de-identified subject ID, COVID-19 status, age in years and sex. Where available, HLA class I and class II types were obtained from metadata supplied by the sample provider rather than from assay-based typing. Results and caveats for the whole study, not just this receptor: Clinical and demographic metadata were provided uncurated, with the amount varying by source and participant.

TCRbeta CDR3 regions were amplified from genomic DNA by means of the immunoSEQ Assay, a bias-controlled multiplex PCR. Per the authors' processing: Nucleated cell counts per sample were estimated from amplification of reference gene primers within the assay. To quantify the absolute abundance of each unique TCRbeta CDR3 rearrangement, sequence reads were collapsed and filtered. For each sample, productive Simpson clonality was calculated by taking the square root of Simpson's diversity index across productive rearrangements. The source is immuneACCESS, and TCRdb retained only in-frame sequences with V and J called. Part of the clones is not carried over; for the studies checked, unresolved V genes explain less than half of this, and the remainder is unexplained. D and trimming were read from the DNA, whereas the V and J calls and clone size are those reported in that table. This sample lists around 250,000 clones; about 83% were detected once. The ten biggest clones cover 5.7% of the sample.

Sequencing was carried out using peripheral blood. This sequence originates from an elderly man with acute or convalescent COVID-19. The receptor chain draws on TRBV6-5 and TRBJ2-2, and TRBD1 matches 10 of the central bases. The nucleotides read TGTGCCAGCCGGCGACAGGGGGCGCCCGGGGAGCTGTTTTTT. Translated, it reads CASRRQGAPGELFF.